A selection of T cell receptor beta chains follows, all from one sample in a study of blood T cell repertoires in COVID-19. Profiled with immunoSEQ multiplex PCR; TCRdb holds only in-frame clones, not every one. The table includes 70,000 or so clones, more than 70% detected once. The source material was peripheral blood. These receptor sequences come from a woman aged 80 or over with active or convalescent COVID-19. CDR3s include the opening cysteine and the closing phenylalanine or tryptophan. The D gene is left open where the match is weak. Clone sizes are given selectively: once, few, many, or a class where the clone is expanded.

cdr3_nt cdr3_aa clone_size j_call v_call d_call
TGTGCCAGTAGTATAGGCGCGGGACAGCATATCAACTATGGCTACACCTTC CASSIGAGQHINYGYTF - TRBJ1-2 TRBV19 TRBD1
TGTGCCAGCAGTGGGAGTCTGGAGGGGATAGGTTCACCCCTCCACTTT CASSGSLEGIGSPLHF - TRBJ1-6 TRBV2 -
TGTGCCAGCAGCGCTGGACAGGGGCAAGTTGAAGCTTTCTTT CASSAGQGQVEAFF - TRBJ1-1 TRBV5-8 TRBD1
TGTGCCAGCAGCCTCCGGCGCGGGGGGGCTGTAGATACGCAGTATTTT CASSLRRGGAVDTQYF - TRBJ2-3 TRBV3-1/TRBV3-2 TRBD2
TGTGCCTGGAGTACCGAGATCAATCAGCCCCAGCATTTT CAWSTEINQPQHF - TRBJ1-5 TRBV30 -
TGCGCCAGCAGCCAAGTCCGGGAAACCGGGGCCAACGTCCTGACTTTC CASSQVRETGANVLTF - TRBJ2-6 TRBV4-3 -
TGTGCCAGCAGCTTATCTAGCGGGGGGGCCTCAGATACGCAGTATTTT CASSLSSGGASDTQYF - TRBJ2-3 TRBV7-3 TRBD2
TGTGCCAGCTCCCCCAGGGATGGCTACACCTTC CASSPRDGYTF - TRBJ1-2 TRBV18 -
TGTGCCAGCCAGGGACTAGTTGGCGGGGAGCTGTTTTTT CASQGLVGGELFF - TRBJ2-2 TRBV5-6 TRBD2
TGTGCCAGTAGACGGCAGGTTGCTAACTATGGCTACACCTTC CASRRQVANYGYTF - TRBJ1-2 TRBV19 -
TGCGCCAGCAGCGAGGCAGGGGGTAGAGGTGAAAAACTGTTTTTT CASSEAGGRGEKLFF - TRBJ1-4 TRBV5-1 TRBD1
TGTGCCAGCAGCGCAGGACTAGCGGGGGGTACAGATACGCAGTATTTT CASSAGLAGGTDTQYF - TRBJ2-3 TRBV9 TRBD2
TGTGCCTGGACCAAATTAGGCGGCACTCTGGAGTTACCACCCCTCCACTTT CAWTKLGGTLELPPLHF - TRBJ1-6 TRBV30 -
TGTGCCAGCAGCTTAGAGACAGGAAAATCACAAGAGACCCAGTACTTC CASSLETGKSQETQYF - TRBJ2-5 TRBV11-3 -
TGCGCCAGCAGCCAAGAGCGTCTAGCGGGGGACGATACGCAGTATTTT CASSQERLAGDDTQYF - TRBJ2-3 TRBV4-1 TRBD2
TGTGCCAGCAGCGAAAGGGGTTTATATGGCTACACCTTC CASSERGLYGYTF - TRBJ1-2 TRBV7-9 -
TGTGCCAGCAGTTCCCCGGGACAGGGGGTAGTATATGGTGAGCAGTTCTTC CASSSPGQGVVYGEQFF - TRBJ2-1 TRBV5-4 TRBD1
TGTGCCAGCAGCAAGTTGGCCAATCAGCCCCAGCATTTT CASSKLANQPQHF - TRBJ1-5 TRBV11-2 -
TGTGCCAGCAGCCCGGACAGGGTGATATCATATGGCTACACCTTC CASSPDRVISYGYTF - TRBJ1-2 TRBV28 TRBD1
TGTGCCAGCAGTGAAATCTCGGGGGCCCTCCACTTT CASSEISGALHF - TRBJ1-6 TRBV6-1 -
TGTGCCAGTACCAAAATACAGGGGGCCTACAATGAGCAGTTCTTC CASTKIQGAYNEQFF - TRBJ2-1 TRBV19 TRBD1
TGTGCCAGCAATCAGGGAACCTACGAGCAGTACTTC CASNQGTYEQYF - TRBJ2-7 TRBV6-5 -
TGCAGCGTTGACGTTGAGCAGTTCTTC CSVDVEQFF - TRBJ2-1 TRBV29-1 -
TGTGCCAGCAGTGGTAATGGGGGCCTTTACGAGCAGTACTTC CASSGNGGLYEQYF - TRBJ2-7 TRBV6-6 -
TGTGCCTGGAGTGCAGGGGTTGCGGGCAATCAGCCCCAGCATTTT CAWSAGVAGNQPQHF - TRBJ1-5 TRBV30 -
TGTGCCAGCAGCCTTGGGGACTACCTCAGCAATCAGCCCCAGCATTTT CASSLGDYLSNQPQHF - TRBJ1-5 TRBV7-2 -
TGTGCCAGCAGTGTGGGAGTTGAGACCCAGTACTTC CASSVGVETQYF - TRBJ2-5 TRBV2 -
TGTGCCAGCAGCCCTCGGACAGGCAATGAAAAACTGTTTTTT CASSPRTGNEKLFF - TRBJ1-4 TRBV6-6 TRBD1
TGTGCCAGCAGCTTACGGTTAGGGGGGGAAGGCGAGCAGTACTTC CASSLRLGGEGEQYF - TRBJ2-7 TRBV4-2 -
TGTGCCAGTAGCCGAGACAGATATAATGAAAAACTGTTTTTT CASSRDRYNEKLFF - TRBJ1-4 TRBV19 -
TGTGCCAGCAGTTCCCCGCGTCCAGAGCGGGGCTACAATGAGCAGTTCTTC CASSSPRPERGYNEQFF - TRBJ2-1 TRBV28 TRBD2
TGTGCCTGGAGTGTGGGACAGGCGGATGAAAAACTGTTTTTT CAWSVGQADEKLFF - TRBJ1-4 TRBV30 TRBD1
TGCGCCAGCAGCCAACAGGGGAGACAGTTCTTC CASSQQGRQFF - TRBJ2-1 TRBV4-1 -
TGCAGCGGATTTACAGGGGGCCCTGGGGCCAACGTCCTGACTTTC CSGFTGGPGANVLTF once TRBJ2-6 TRBV29-1 TRBD1
TGTGCCAGCAGCTTAAGCGCTAGCGGGGGATACAATGAGCAGTTCTTC CASSLSASGGYNEQFF - TRBJ2-1 TRBV7-3 TRBD2
TGTGCCAGCAGCCAAAGTCCGGATCAGCCCCAGCATTTT CASSQSPDQPQHF - TRBJ1-5 TRBV3-1/TRBV3-2 -
TGTGCCAGCAGCTATACTAGCGGGGGGGGCCTTCGATCCGAGCAGTACTTC CASSYTSGGGLRSEQYF - TRBJ2-7 TRBV7-2 TRBD2
TGTGCCAGCAGTGATGAAAGGCGGGGTGAAGCTTTCTTT CASSDERRGEAFF once TRBJ1-1 TRBV25-1 -
TGTGCCAGCAGCGTAGCTCAAGGGCAGGGAGGTGAAAAACTGTTTTTT CASSVAQGQGGEKLFF once TRBJ1-4 TRBV9 -
TGTGCCACCAGCAGACCACAGCGGCTCACTGAAGCTTTCTTT CATSRPQRLTEAFF - TRBJ1-1 TRBV15 -
TGTGCCAGCAGTTTAAGACACCCAGGGACTGAAGCTTTCTTT CASSLRHPGTEAFF - TRBJ1-1 TRBV28 -
TGCGCCAGCAGCCAAGATCTAGTAACGACGCACCGAGCAGAGACCCAGTACTTC CASSQDLVTTHRAETQYF - TRBJ2-5 TRBV4-3 -
- CACSAGPGELFF - TRBJ2-2 TRBV6-6 -
TGTGCCAGCAGTTTTACCCCGACAGGGACACAAGATACGCAGTATTTT CASSFTPTGTQDTQYF once TRBJ2-3 TRBV28 TRBD1
TGTGCCAGCAGTCCCTTTAGCGGCTACACCTTC CASSPFSGYTF - TRBJ1-2 TRBV2 -
TGTGCCAGCATGGGGGGCTATGGCTACACCTTC CASMGGYGYTF - TRBJ1-2 TRBV6-6 -
TGTGCCAGCAGCTTGGCTGTGCGCGGGCTAGCCCGAAACAATGAGCAGTTCTTC CASSLAVRGLARNNEQFF once TRBJ2-1 TRBV5-4 -
TGTGCCAGCAGCCCTCGCGCGGGGAATGATAATTCACCCCTCCACTTT CASSPRAGNDNSPLHF - TRBJ1-6 TRBV7-8 -
TGTGCCAGTAGTATAGATCGGGGTCAGCCCCAGCATTTT CASSIDRGQPQHF - TRBJ1-5 TRBV19 -
TGTGCCAGCAGCTTAGGGGGACTGAAGAACACTGAAGCTTTCTTT CASSLGGLKNTEAFF - TRBJ1-1 TRBV7-2 -
TGTGCCAGCAGCTTATCAGGGTTTAAGACTGAAGCTTTCTTT CASSLSGFKTEAFF - TRBJ1-1 TRBV7-2 -
TGTGCCAGCAGTGACAAAGCCCACTCGTGGAACACTGAAGCTTTCTTT CASSDKAHSWNTEAFF - TRBJ1-1 TRBV6-4 -
TGTGCCAGCCACGTCCGGGGTATCACCGGGGAGCTGTTTTTT CASHVRGITGELFF - TRBJ2-2 TRBV3-1/TRBV3-2 -
TGTGCCAGCCGGGAGGGGGACAGGGACACTGAAGCTTTCTTT CASREGDRDTEAFF - TRBJ1-1 TRBV9 TRBD1
TGTGCCAGCAGCCTAGGTGGGACAGGGGGCAAGACCCAGTACTTC CASSLGGTGGKTQYF - TRBJ2-5 TRBV6-2/TRBV6-3 TRBD1
TGTGCCAGCAGCGCAGACACGGTCGGCTACACCTTC CASSADTVGYTF - TRBJ1-2 TRBV3-1/TRBV3-2 -
TGTGCCATCAGTGATTTCAGGTCCCCTGAAGCTTTCTTT CAISDFRSPEAFF - TRBJ1-1 TRBV10-3 -
TGTGCCAGCAGTTTGCAGTCCGGGGGTGGCTACACCTTC CASSLQSGGGYTF - TRBJ1-2 TRBV12-3/TRBV12-4 -
TGTGCCAGCAGCAAAACGCCCTTACGGGGTCGGGCGGTCTACGAGCAGTACTTC CASSKTPLRGRAVYEQYF - TRBJ2-7 TRBV21-1 -
TGTGCCAGCAGGCAACTGGGGGACAGGGGAAAAGAGACCCAGTACTTC CASRQLGDRGKETQYF - TRBJ2-5 TRBV27 TRBD1